One and the same sample provided the 20 T cell receptor beta chains below, sequenced in a study of T cell repertoires in cytomegalovirus infection. These receptors have no identified antigens. Using its own MiXCR run on the reads, TCRdb lists one record per CDR3 protein. The table lists about 830,000 distinct CDR3 sequences, around a third of them singletons, with roughly 12% in the top ten. Sequenced material: cultured CD8+ T cells from PBMCs, taken from culture after CMV antigen stimulation. These receptors were obtained from a human donor in good health (CMV status not recorded). Some clones in this sample may be carry-over from other donors' samples.

The rearrangement links TRBV20-1 to TRBJ2-1; TRBD1 matches at 7 bases. The ends lost 3 bases at V and 8 bases at J; junction bases unmatched: 10. Germline V lookup: CDR1 DFQATT, CDR2 SNEGSKA (reference sequence). The CDR3 loop spans 14 amino acids. CDR3 amino acids: CSARDRIEGDEQFF. In DNA form, the CDR3 reads TGCAGTGCTAGGGACAGGATCGAGGGAGATGAGCAGTTCTTC.

The genes are TRBV12-3 or TRBV12-4 and TRBJ2-3, with TRBD2 as a possible D gene (5 bases). This CDR3 comprises 15 residues. The V gene lost 5 bases and the J gene lost 5 bases, with 17 bases spanning the gap. CDR3 coding DNA: TGTGCCAGCAGTCCCGCGGCCCTAGCTGGAGATACGCAGTATTTT. Amino acids: CASSPAALAGDTQYF.

This rearrangement joins TRBV2 to TRBJ1-1; TRBD1 matches at 10 bases. The CDR3 loop spans 16 amino acids. Germline CDR1 SNHLY, CDR2 FYNNEI. J was trimmed by 5 bases and V by 5 bases; bases with no gene match: 11. In nucleotides, the CDR3 is TGTGCCAGCAGTAGAACCGGGACAGGGGTTCGGACTGAAGCTTTCTTT. The encoded protein is CASSRTGTGVRTEAFF.

This clonotype has just a few counts. This CDR3 reads CASSLDINEQYF. The CDR3 nucleotides read TGTGCCAGCAGTTTAGACATCAACGAGCAGTACTTC. The V gene is TRBV12-3 or TRBV12-4, the J gene TRBJ2-7, with no clear D. Trimming left V 1 base short and J 5 bases short, with 6 bases between. The CDR3 spans 12 residues.

On this clonotype itself: A read error may account for a junction end that differs from germline. The CDR3 sequence is CASSLGTGGPDF. The CDR3 nucleotides are TGTGCCAGCAGTTTAGGGACAGGGGGCCCGGACTTT. The rearrangement links TRBV27 to TRBJ1-1; 12 bases line up with TRBD1. The CDR3 has 12 residues. Per germline, CDR1 MNHEY and CDR2 SMNVEV (reference sequence).

V and J are TRBV9 and TRBJ2-2; 9 bases are shared with TRBD1. V lost 3 bases, J lost 4 bases, and 7 bases stayed unmatched. Germline CDR1 and CDR2: SGDLS and YYNGEE. This CDR3 has 16 amino acids. In nucleotides, the CDR3 is TGTGCCAGCAGCGCCCCCGGGACAGGGAGCACCGGGGAGCTGTTTTTT. Its protein product is CASSAPGTGSTGELFF. The full variable domain, in which reference TRBV9 and TRBJ2-2 provide the parts outside the CDR3, is DSGVTQTPKHLITATGQRVTLRCSPRSGDLSVYWYQQSLDQGLQFLIQYYNGEERAKGNILERFSAQQFPDLHSELNLSSLELGDSALYFCASSAPGTGSTGELFFGEGSRLTVL.

Notes on this clonotype: A single base separates this from a much larger clone, so it may be a read error. The genes are TRBV2 and TRBJ2-1; possible D gene TRBD2, 6 bases. This CDR3 region has 15 residues. Germline-derived CDR1 and CDR2 are SNHLY and FYNNEI. Trimming removed 8 bases from V and 4 bases from J, with 18 bases in between. CDR3 residues: CASCYRGAYYNEQFF. The CDR3 DNA reads as TGTGCCAGCTGTTACCGCGGGGCCTATTACAATGAGCAGTTCTTC.

J is TRBJ2-3 and V is TRBV11-1; D gene ambiguous. This CDR3 has 14 amino acids. Germline assignment: CDR1 SGHAT and CDR2 FQDESV (reference sequence). V dropped 1 base and J dropped 6 bases, with 11 bases sitting between them. The CDR3 DNA is TGTGCCAGCAGCTTAGAGTCGCCGTCCGATACGCAGTATTTT. Translated, it gives CASSLESPSDTQYF. The whole variable domain, filled in from reference TRBV11-1 and TRBJ2-3, reads EAEVAQSPRYKITEKSQAVAFWCDPISGHATLYWYRQILGQGPELLVQFQDESVVDDSQLPKDRFSAERLKGVDSTLKIQPAELGDSAMYLCASSLESPSDTQYFGPGTRLTVL.

V gene TRBV5-8 combines with J gene TRBJ2-2, with D possibly TRBD2 on 6 matching bases. Between the trimmed V and J ends, which lost 2 bases and 2 bases, there was a span of 13 bases. CDR3 length equals 16 residues. CDR1 is SGHTS, CDR2 YDEGEE, per germline. The chain's CDR3 is CASSFRGTLNTGELFF. The CDR3 nucleotides are TGTGCCAGCAGCTTCCGGGGGACTTTAAACACCGGGGAGCTGTTTTTT.

V is TRBV14 and J is TRBJ1-2; 12 bases are shared with TRBD1. The CDR3 loop spans 14 amino acids. Germline CDR1 and CDR2: SGHDN and FVKESK. The junction had 6 bases not matched to a gene; V was cut back by 6 bases and J by 7 bases. CDR3 region: CASSWGQGAGGYTF. CDR3 nucleotides: TGTGCCAGCAGTTGGGGACAGGGGGCTGGTGGCTACACCTTC. The entire variable domain, with the rest obtained from reference TRBV14 and TRBJ1-2, is as follows: EAGVTQFPSHSVIEKGQTVTLRCDPISGHDNLYWYRRVMGKEIKFLLHFVKESKQDESGMPNNRFLAERTGGTYSTLKVQPAELEDSGVYFCASSWGQGAGGYTFGSGTRLTVV.

The DNA for the CDR3 is TGTGCCAGCAGGCTAGAGAATGGGGAGCTGTTTTTT. Encoded protein: CASRLENGELFF. V is TRBV11-3 and J is TRBJ2-2; no firm D call. Trimming pared 6 bases from V and 8 bases from J, leaving 10 bases between. Germline CDR1 is SGHNT and CDR2 is YENEEA. CDR3 length: 12 amino acids.

The count of this clonotype is one. Germline is not matched at one junction end, which may reflect a read error. This chain's CDR3 is CASRRNQDDGQF. CDR3 nucleotides: TGTGCCTCAAGACGAAACCAGGACGACGGGCAATTT. The chain couples TRBV19 to TRBJ1-1; D ambiguous. The germline V gene has CDR1 LNHDA and CDR2 SQIVND (reference sequence). The CDR3 consists of 12 residues.

This clonotype has a count of ten or more. CDR3 loop: CASSPLSGADTQYF. Here the CDR3 DNA reads TGTGCCAGCAGTCCCCTTTCTGGCGCAGATACGCAGTATTTT. The J gene is TRBJ2-3, the V gene TRBV7-6; D not resolved. CDR3 length equals 14 residues. Germline CDR1 is SGHVS and CDR2 is FNYEAQ. V was cut by 6 bases and J by 4 bases, with 14 bases left in between.

The gene calls are TRBV29-1 and TRBJ2-1, with D unclear. CDR3 size: 13 residues. Germline V gene lookup returns CDR1 SQVTM and CDR2 ANQGSEA. V was cut by 2 bases and J by 4 bases, with 9 bases left in between. The CDR3 DNA reads as TGCAGCGTTGAACAGGACGATTACAATGAGCAGTTCTTC. This gives the protein CSVEQDDYNEQFF.

The DNA of the CDR3 is TGTGCCAGCAGTTTTCGACGACAGCCCCAGCATTTT. This codes for CASSFRRQPQHF. This sequence joins TRBV12-3 or TRBV12-4 and TRBJ1-5, with no clear D. CDR3 length: 12 residues. V was shortened by 3 bases and J by 7 bases, with 7 bases between the two germline ends.

This clonotype was seen a few times. The rearrangement uses TRBV5-1 and TRBJ1-1; 9 nucleotides match TRBD1. The CDR3 spans 16 residues. Germline V lookup: CDR1 SGHRS, CDR2 YFSETQ. The trim removed 2 bases at V and 2 bases at J, leaving 7 bases unmatched. CDR3 protein: CASSFLPGQGNTEAFF. CDR3 nucleotide sequence: TGCGCCAGCAGCTTCCTACCGGGACAGGGCAACACTGAAGCTTTCTTT.

This rearrangement joins TRBV7-8 to TRBJ2-1, with D perhaps TRBD2 (6 bases). The CDR3 has 15 residues. V was clipped by 7 bases and J by 1 base, with 14 bases between them. Germline CDR1 SGHVS, CDR2 FQNEAQ. CDR3 nucleotides: TGTGCCAGCAAACTCCTAGCGTTGTCCTACAATGAGCAGTTCTTC. Residues: CASKLLALSYNEQFF.

In its sample, this clonotype was seen a few times. V is TRBV13 and J is TRBJ2-2; 9 bases match TRBD1. Germline values: CDR1 PRHDT, CDR2 FYEKMQ (reference sequence). The V gene end was trimmed by 5 bases and the J gene end by 11 bases; junction bases not matched to a gene: 9. The CDR3 has 14 residues. The CDR3 sequence is CASSLNRGLHELFF. In DNA, the CDR3 is TGTGCCAGCAGCCTAAACAGGGGGCTGCACGAGCTGTTTTTT.

This clonotype is a singleton in its sample. The chain combines TRBV19 with TRBJ1-1, with D possibly matching TRBD1 (5 bases). Trimming cost V 3 bases and J 4 bases, with 9 bases left between them. Germline V gene sequence: CDR1 LNHDA, CDR2 SQIVND (reference sequence). This CDR3 comprises 13 residues. CDR3 bases: TGTGCCAGTAGTATGGGGGAGTTCACTGAAGCTTTCTTT. It is translated as CASSMGEFTEAFF.

This clonotype turned up a few times. The chain is built from TRBV11-3 and TRBJ2-3, with 11 bases that match TRBD2. Losses at the gene ends were 5 bases for V and 3 bases for J; bases not matched to a gene: 16. The CDR3 length is 19 residues. The germline V gene encodes CDR1 SGHNT and CDR2 YENEEA. DNA of the CDR3: TGTGCCAGCAGCCTTACGTATGCTTCTAGCGGGGGGATTACAGATACGCAGTATTTT. Its protein is CASSLTYASSGGITDTQYF.